This is a list of T cell receptor beta chains from one sample in a study of CD8 T cells in Susac syndrome. Using its own MiXCR run on the immunoSEQ multiplex PCR reads, TCRdb lists one record per CDR3 protein. The sample holds about 280,000 distinct CDR3 sequences, 80% to 90% seen once. The specimen sequenced was CD8+ T cells from PBMCs. The receptors derive from a human donor with multiple sclerosis. The CDR3 runs from the conserved cysteine through the conserved F or W. Fields, in order: V gene, CDR3 length, D gene, J gene, CDR3 protein. D genes are given only for firm matches.

v_call: TRBV20-1; cdr3_length: 15; d_call: NA; j_call: TRBJ2-1; cdr3_aa: CSAPPGEWSYNEQFF
v_call: TRBV28; cdr3_length: 14; d_call: NA; j_call: TRBJ2-7; cdr3_aa: CASSFAPMGYEQYF
v_call: TRBV5-4; cdr3_length: 10; d_call: NA; j_call: TRBJ1-2; cdr3_aa: CASSWYGYTF
v_call: TRBV7-2; cdr3_length: 14; d_call: NA; j_call: TRBJ1-4; cdr3_aa: CASSFTWTGEKLFF
v_call: TRBV7-6; cdr3_length: 13; d_call: NA; j_call: TRBJ1-5; cdr3_aa: CASSLGLRQPQHF
v_call: TRBV19; cdr3_length: 13; d_call: NA; j_call: TRBJ1-2; cdr3_aa: CASLGGARYGYTF
v_call: TRBV4-1; cdr3_length: 14; d_call: NA; j_call: TRBJ1-5; cdr3_aa: CASSQETRGQPQHF
v_call: TRBV15; cdr3_length: 15; d_call: TRBD2; j_call: TRBJ2-7; cdr3_aa: CATSSGTSEDYEQYF
v_call: TRBV6-5; cdr3_length: 12; d_call: NA; j_call: TRBJ2-7; cdr3_aa: CASRTFGNEQYF
v_call: TRBV23-1; cdr3_length: 15; d_call: NA; j_call: TRBJ2-1; cdr3_aa: CASSQSSRGHNEQFF
v_call: TRBV7-9; cdr3_length: 12; d_call: NA; j_call: TRBJ2-7; cdr3_aa: CASSLIVSEQYF
v_call: TRBV2; cdr3_length: 11; d_call: TRBD1; j_call: TRBJ1-1; cdr3_aa: CGDRDNTEAFF
v_call: TRBV6-5; cdr3_length: 14; d_call: NA; j_call: TRBJ2-5; cdr3_aa: CASSLAHGGETQYF
v_call: TRBV4-1; cdr3_length: 15; d_call: NA; j_call: TRBJ2-7; cdr3_aa: CASSQDPAGSYEQYF
v_call: TRBV27; cdr3_length: 15; d_call: TRBD2; j_call: TRBJ2-1; cdr3_aa: CASSFLGGAYNEQFF
v_call: TRBV2; cdr3_length: 16; d_call: NA; j_call: TRBJ1-5; cdr3_aa: CASVNLPGDSNQPQHF
v_call: TRBV27; cdr3_length: 13; d_call: NA; j_call: TRBJ1-4; cdr3_aa: CASSLARNEKLFF
v_call: TRBV4-2; cdr3_length: 16; d_call: TRBD1; j_call: TRBJ1-1; cdr3_aa: CASSPSQGIGSTEAFF
v_call: TRBV7-9; cdr3_length: 16; d_call: NA; j_call: TRBJ2-1; cdr3_aa: CASSSMSGLTYNEQFF
v_call: TRBV7-9; cdr3_length: 14; d_call: NA; j_call: TRBJ1-2; cdr3_aa: CASSYPGGPPQGTF
v_call: TRBV12-3/TRBV12-4; cdr3_length: 15; d_call: NA; j_call: TRBJ1-4; cdr3_aa: CASSLGRERPDHAFF
v_call: TRBV13; cdr3_length: 16; d_call: TRBD1; j_call: TRBJ1-3; cdr3_aa: CASSCLWRDRGNTIYF
v_call: TRBV5-1; cdr3_length: 15; d_call: NA; j_call: TRBJ2-3; cdr3_aa: CASSLTRSITDTQYF
v_call: TRBV29-1; cdr3_length: 13; d_call: NA; j_call: TRBJ2-1; cdr3_aa: CSSLDSTGDEQFF
v_call: TRBV7-2; cdr3_length: 17; d_call: NA; j_call: TRBJ2-5; cdr3_aa: CASSLMVGFEEGETQYF
v_call: TRBV5-1; cdr3_length: 16; d_call: NA; j_call: TRBJ2-7; cdr3_aa: CASSGQAREVPYEQYF
v_call: TRBV5-4; cdr3_length: 15; d_call: TRBD2; j_call: TRBJ2-1; cdr3_aa: CASSLLSGRGNEQFF
v_call: TRBV27; cdr3_length: 16; d_call: NA; j_call: TRBJ1-2; cdr3_aa: CASKTRRGLANYGYTF
v_call: TRBV7-9; cdr3_length: 15; d_call: NA; j_call: TRBJ2-7; cdr3_aa: CASSPIQTGLRGQYF
v_call: TRBV27; cdr3_length: 18; d_call: TRBD2; j_call: TRBJ2-1; cdr3_aa: CASNSGGLAGVRGNEQFF
v_call: TRBV10-3; cdr3_length: 13; d_call: NA; j_call: TRBJ1-1; cdr3_aa: CAIMSRPDTEAFF
v_call: TRBV18; cdr3_length: 14; d_call: NA; j_call: TRBJ2-3; cdr3_aa: CASSPPVGADTQYF
v_call: TRBV9; cdr3_length: 15; d_call: NA; j_call: TRBJ2-3; cdr3_aa: CASSHTPGLNDTQYF
v_call: TRBV28; cdr3_length: 16; d_call: NA; j_call: TRBJ2-1; cdr3_aa: CASSLSRVSSYNEQFF
v_call: TRBV12-3/TRBV12-4; cdr3_length: 13; d_call: NA; j_call: TRBJ1-5; cdr3_aa: CASSYPPDQPQHF
v_call: TRBV5-6; cdr3_length: 16; d_call: TRBD1; j_call: TRBJ2-3; cdr3_aa: CASSDPGQGETDTQYF
v_call: TRBV27; cdr3_length: 13; d_call: NA; j_call: TRBJ2-7; cdr3_aa: CASSLQGPYEQYF
v_call: TRBV11-2; cdr3_length: 12; d_call: NA; j_call: TRBJ2-7; cdr3_aa: CASSPEAYEQYF
v_call: TRBV19; cdr3_length: 13; d_call: TRBD1; j_call: TRBJ1-1; cdr3_aa: CASVEGANTEAFF
v_call: TRBV5-6; cdr3_length: 13; d_call: NA; j_call: TRBJ2-7; cdr3_aa: CASSSLEAGEQYF
v_call: TRBV12-3/TRBV12-4; cdr3_length: 14; d_call: NA; j_call: TRBJ1-1; cdr3_aa: CASSHRTENTEAFF
v_call: TRBV2; cdr3_length: 18; d_call: NA; j_call: TRBJ1-2; cdr3_aa: CARASGSGHGPILYGYTF
v_call: TRBV9; cdr3_length: 15; d_call: TRBD2; j_call: TRBJ2-1; cdr3_aa: CASSPYISGSNEQFF
v_call: TRBV9; cdr3_length: 15; d_call: NA; j_call: TRBJ2-7; cdr3_aa: CASSPRALKDYEQYF
v_call: TRBV29-1; cdr3_length: 12; d_call: NA; j_call: TRBJ2-7; cdr3_aa: CSVEDILAEQYF
v_call: TRBV4-1; cdr3_length: 16; d_call: NA; j_call: TRBJ2-7; cdr3_aa: CASSQDSTMVNYEQYF
v_call: TRBV7-9; cdr3_length: 14; d_call: TRBD1; j_call: TRBJ1-1; cdr3_aa: CASKSRQGDTEAFF
v_call: TRBV6-5; cdr3_length: 16; d_call: NA; j_call: TRBJ2-3; cdr3_aa: CASSYSGTGGPDTQYF
v_call: TRBV7-9; cdr3_length: 17; d_call: TRBD2; j_call: TRBJ2-3; cdr3_aa: CASSLFASGSRTDTQYF
v_call: TRBV29-1; cdr3_length: 13; d_call: TRBD1; j_call: TRBJ1-1; cdr3_aa: CSSQGGEETEAFF
v_call: TRBV9; cdr3_length: 15; d_call: TRBD1; j_call: TRBJ1-1; cdr3_aa: CASSARGQGATEAFF
v_call: TRBV20-1; cdr3_length: 11; d_call: NA; j_call: TRBJ2-7; cdr3_aa: CSAAWADEQYF